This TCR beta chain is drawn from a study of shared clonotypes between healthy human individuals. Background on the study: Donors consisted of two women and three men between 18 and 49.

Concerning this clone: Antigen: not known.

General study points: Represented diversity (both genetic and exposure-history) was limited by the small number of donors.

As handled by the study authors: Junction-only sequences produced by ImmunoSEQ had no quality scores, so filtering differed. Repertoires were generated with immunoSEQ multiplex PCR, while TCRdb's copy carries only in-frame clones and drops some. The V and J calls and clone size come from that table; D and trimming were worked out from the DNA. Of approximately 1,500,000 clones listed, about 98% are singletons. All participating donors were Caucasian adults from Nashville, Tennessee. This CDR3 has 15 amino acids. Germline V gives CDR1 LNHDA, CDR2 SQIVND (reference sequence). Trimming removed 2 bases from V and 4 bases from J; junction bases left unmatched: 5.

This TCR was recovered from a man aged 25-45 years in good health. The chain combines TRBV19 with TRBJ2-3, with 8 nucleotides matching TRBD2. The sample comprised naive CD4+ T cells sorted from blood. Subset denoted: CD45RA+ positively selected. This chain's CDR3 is CASSIPGGKPDTQYF. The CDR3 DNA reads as TGTGCCAGTAGTATACCGGGAGGGAAGCCAGATACGCAGTATTTT. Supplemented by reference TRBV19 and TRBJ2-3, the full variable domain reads DGGITQSPKYLFRKEGQNVTLSCEQNLNHDAMYWYRQDPGQGLRLIYYSQIVNDFQKGDIAEGYSVSREKKESFPLTVTSAQKNPTAFYLCASSIPGGKPDTQYFGPGTRLTVL.